This T cell receptor beta chain derives from a study of cytomegalovirus exposure and HLA in healthy donors. Overall study findings and caveats: Prior analysis indicated that the majority of TCR beta V segments exhibited productivity approximately 87% or approximately 30% of the time. Immune exposure was documented only through CMV serostatus.

Notes on this clone: Antigen: not known.

V was clipped by 3 bases and J by 4 bases, with 4 bases between them. Germline CDR1 SGHTA, CDR2 FQGNSA. This CDR3 is 12 amino acids long. Use of 60 Vbeta and 13 Jbeta primers characterized the PCR. Here immunoSEQ multiplex PCR was the method, and the copy in TCRdb shows in-frame clones only, minus some. Of 90,000 or so clones in the sample, 70% to 75% were seen once. The origin of this receptor is a man between 60 and 75 years old in good health and CMV-seronegative. This chain connects TRBV7-2 to TRBJ1-3; D call uncertain. Sequencing was carried out using PBMCs. The CDR3 sequence: CASSFPGNTIYF. The DNA of the CDR3 is TGTGCCAGCAGCTTTCCGGGAAACACCATATATTTT. The full variable domain, rest sourced from reference TRBV7-2 and TRBJ1-3, is GAGVSQSPSNKVTEKGKDVELRCDPISGHTALYWYRQSLGQGLEFLIYFQGNSAPDKSGLPSDRFSAERTGGSVSTLTIQRTQQEDSAVYLCASSFPGNTIYFGEGSWLTVV.